The sequence of this TCR beta chain was determined in a study of T cell clonotyping in hematopoietic cell transplantation (dated by TCRdb to the early 2020s). With regard to the full study: Recipient samples taken before transplant were obtained following cytoreduction. A total of approximately 130 blood samples were gathered in the study from 35 to 45 consecutive transplant recipients along with their related donors. Recruitment of patients ran from late 2015 to early 2017, and follow-up continued until September 2020 or until death. Overall results and qualifications from the work: Broader posttransplant TCR repertoire diversity was predicted by donor and pretransplant recipient Inverse Simpson Index values. Just a small fraction of recipient repertoires overlapped with donor repertoires, and more than 97% appeared de novo at the given depth. The sample size was limited, and CD4 and CD8 repertoire contributions could not be separated because cells were not sorted. After transplant, TCR diversity in recipients dropped, and pathologically expanded clonotypes climbed progressively between day 30 and day 180.

V sheds 5 bases and J sheds 1 base, leaving 15 bases between their ends. Measured from the cysteine to the phenylalanine, the CDR3 is 15 residues long. Only the CDR3 portion is preserved as DNA: 45 bases, with reading frame beginning at the first base. CDR1 and CDR2 (SGHAT, FQNNGV) derive from the germline V gene. As concerns this clone: Its cognate antigen has yet to be identified. No base quality information exists; no much larger clone differs at one position.

TCR beta CDR3 regions were amplified from genomic DNA with the immunoSEQ assay, a bias-controlled multiplex PCR using V- and J-specific primers. In a second PCR step, a proprietary barcode and Illumina adapter sequences were attached to the CDR3 amplicons. CDR3 libraries were sequenced on an Illumina MiSeq instrument. Under the source paper's analysis protocol: immunoSEQ Analyzer 3.0 was used for export and quality control, with R Bioconductor and Immunarch used for downstream analyses. Only productive rearrangements in the normalized downsampled data set went into calculating the repertoire metrics. In the normalized cohort, clonotypes with more than 5 templates were defined as pathologically expanded. The Inverse Simpson Index served as the measure of repertoire diversity. The non-normalized data set was used for CMV-specificity analyses so that all clonotypes could be captured. TCRdb mirrors the immuneACCESS table, restricted to in-frame sequences. Some clones are absent from its copies; in checked studies, under half trace to an unresolved V gene, and the reason for the others is unknown. The DNA gave D and trimming, while V, J and clone size come from that table. The sample table contains some 29,000 clones; only one count was recorded for approximately 81% of them. The ten largest clonotypes hold about 1.8% of the sample.

Interpreted using the paper, the time point label stands for: recipient sample about 28 days before transplant, after cytoreduction. Blood from recipients was drawn roughly 28 days before transplant, then again at days 30, 100 and 180 after transplant. Nuclei Lysis Solution was used to extract genomic DNA from fresh or cryopreserved unfractionated peripheral blood mononuclear cells. This chain is built from TRBV11-2 and TRBJ2-7; tentative D gene TRBD1, with 6 bases matching. The source was peripheral blood mononuclear cells, collected before stem cell transplant. This sequence was found in a man in his forties with acute myeloid leukemia. Some clones in this sample may be carry-over from other donors' samples. The CDR3: CASSPLLGQSYEQYF. The DNA reads TGTGCCAGCAGCCCCCTCCTAGGACAGTCCTACGAGCAGTACTTC.